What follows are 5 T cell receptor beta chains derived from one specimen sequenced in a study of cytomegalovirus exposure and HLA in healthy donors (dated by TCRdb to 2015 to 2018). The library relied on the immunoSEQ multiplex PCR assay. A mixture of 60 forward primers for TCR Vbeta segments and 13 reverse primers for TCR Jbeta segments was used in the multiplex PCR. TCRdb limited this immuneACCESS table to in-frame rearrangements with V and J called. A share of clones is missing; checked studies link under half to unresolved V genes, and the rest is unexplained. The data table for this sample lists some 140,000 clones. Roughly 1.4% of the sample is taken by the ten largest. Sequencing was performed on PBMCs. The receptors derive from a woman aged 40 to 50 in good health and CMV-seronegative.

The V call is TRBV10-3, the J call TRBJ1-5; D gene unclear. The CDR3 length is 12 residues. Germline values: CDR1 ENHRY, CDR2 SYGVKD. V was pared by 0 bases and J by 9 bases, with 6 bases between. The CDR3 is CAISESYVPQHF. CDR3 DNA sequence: TGTGCCATCAGTGAGTCCTATGTGCCCCAGCATTTT.

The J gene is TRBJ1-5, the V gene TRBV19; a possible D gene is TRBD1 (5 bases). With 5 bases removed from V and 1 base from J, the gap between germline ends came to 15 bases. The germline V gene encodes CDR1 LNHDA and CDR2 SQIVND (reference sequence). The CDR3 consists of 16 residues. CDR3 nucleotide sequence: TGTGCCAGTAGTTCATTCAGGGAAAACAGCAATCAGCCCCAGCATTTT. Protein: CASSSFRENSNQPQHF.

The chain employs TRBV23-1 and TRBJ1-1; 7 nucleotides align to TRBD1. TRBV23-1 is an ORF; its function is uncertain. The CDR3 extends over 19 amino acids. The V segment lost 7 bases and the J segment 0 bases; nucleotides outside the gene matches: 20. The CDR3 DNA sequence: TGCGCCAGCATTACTCGGGGACAGCCCCAGGAGGGATTGAACACTGAAGCTTTCTTT. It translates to CASITRGQPQEGLNTEAFF.

The CDR3 nucleotides read TGTGCCAGCAGTCCAACTCCGCCTGGGGAGCTGTTTTTT. Protein: CASSPTPPGELFF. The V call is TRBV25-1, the J call TRBJ2-2; D gene ambiguous. This CDR3 contains 13 residues. Germline V CDR1 and CDR2: MGHDK, SYGVNS. V lost 5 bases and J 8 bases, leaving 12 bases between the germline ends.

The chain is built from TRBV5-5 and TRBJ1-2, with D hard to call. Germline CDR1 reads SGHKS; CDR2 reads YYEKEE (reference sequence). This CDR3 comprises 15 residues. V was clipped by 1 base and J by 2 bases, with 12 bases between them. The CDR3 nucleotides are TGTGCCAGCAGCTTGCAGGAAGCCCAAAACTATGGCTACACCTTC. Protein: CASSLQEAQNYGYTF.